The 15 T cell receptor beta chains presented below share a single source sample, sequenced in a study of blood T cell repertoires in COVID-19. The repertoire was sequenced with immunoSEQ multiplex PCR; TCRdb's copy has only in-frame clones and lacks some. The profile shows over 75,000 clones, approximately 80% of them singletons. The specimen sequenced was peripheral blood. The receptor set was obtained from a woman older than 75 with active or convalescent COVID-19.

The rearrangement joins TRBV6-4 to TRBJ2-2, with TRBD2 identical over 9 bases. The CDR3 extends over 16 amino acids. V lost 4 bases and J lost 2; bases outside the gene matches: 5. The V gene's germline CDR1 is MRHNA and CDR2 SNTAGT. The CDR3 is CASSAAGGTNTGELFF. CDR3 DNA: TGTGCCAGCAGTGCAGCGGGGGGCACCAACACCGGGGAGCTGTTTTTT.

The chain carries TRBV11-2 and TRBJ2-2; 10 bases align to TRBD1. V lost 5 bases, J lost 5 bases, and 8 bases stayed unmatched. The CDR3 is 16 residues long. CDR1 and CDR2 from the germline V gene are SGHAT and FQNNGV. The DNA for the CDR3 is TGTGCCAGCAGCCCGTCACCGGGACAGGGGACCGGGGAGCTGTTTTTT. Protein: CASSPSPGQGTGELFF.

This clone was seen only once. The chain employs TRBV14 and TRBJ2-7; D unresolved. Germline loops: CDR1 SGHDN, CDR2 FVKESK. Between the trimmed V and J ends, which lost 3 bases and 2 bases, there was a span of 11 bases. The CDR3 loop spans 14 amino acids. This CDR3 reads CASSHPPQAYEQYF. CDR3 nucleotide sequence: TGTGCCAGCAGCCACCCACCCCAGGCCTACGAGCAGTACTTC.

The chain recombines TRBV30 with TRBJ2-7, with 7 bases identical to TRBD1. V shed 2 bases and J 3 bases; nucleotides not matched to a gene: 4. This CDR3 has 13 amino acids. Per the germline V gene, CDR1 is GTSNPN and CDR2 is SVGIG (reference sequence). CDR3 bases: TGTGCCTGGAGTCGGGACAGCGACTACGAGCAGTACTTC. As protein: CAWSRDSDYEQYF.

Notes on this clone: The sample has other DNA sequences that encode this CDR3 too. The chain combines TRBV30 with TRBJ1-2, with 7 nucleotides matching TRBD1. CDR1 and CDR2 (germline): GTSNPN, SVGIG (reference sequence). V dropped 5 bases and J dropped 0; count of bases not matched to a gene: 3. The CDR3 has 13 residues. CDR3 sequence (DNA): TGTGCCTGGGGACAGGTTGCTAACTATGGCTACACCTTC. Its translation: CAWGQVANYGYTF.

This clone was seen only a few times. CDR3 sequence reads: CASSETDSNQPQHF. CDR3 nucleotide sequence: TGTGCCAGCAGCGAGACAGATAGCAATCAGCCCCAGCATTTT. The chain has TRBV9 and TRBJ1-5; D possibly corresponds to TRBD1 (5 bases). There are 14 residues in the CDR3. Germline values: CDR1 SGDLS, CDR2 YYNGEE. The germline V and J ends were trimmed by 3 bases and 0 bases, with 7 bases remaining between them.

V gene TRBV11-3 combines with J gene TRBJ1-1; no clear D gene. This CDR3 has 12 residues. CDR1 is SGHNT and CDR2 is YENEEA in the germline V gene. V was pared by 3 bases and J by 8 bases, with 10 bases between. The CDR3 spells CASSLRRQEAFF. DNA for the CDR3: TGTGCCAGCAGCTTGAGGCGCCAGGAAGCTTTCTTT.

This clone has only one observation. This CDR3 is CASRPPGQGHEQYF. CDR3 nucleotides: TGTGCCAGCAGGCCCCCGGGACAGGGACACGAGCAGTACTTC. The chain uses TRBV6-5 and TRBJ2-7; 9 bases fit TRBD1. V lost 6 bases to trimming and J lost 5 bases; unmatched junction nucleotides: 8. There are 14 residues in the CDR3. The germline CDR1 and CDR2 sequences are MNHEY and SVGAGI.

This clone was seen only a few times. The chain uses TRBV23-1 and TRBJ1-5, with 7 bases lining up with TRBD1. TRBV23-1 counts as an open reading frame of uncertain function. This CDR3 region has 15 residues. The junction had 4 bases not matched to a gene; V was cut back by 0 bases and J by 5 bases. The CDR3 loop is CASSQSKGADQPQHF. CDR3 DNA: TGCGCCAGCAGTCAATCGAAGGGGGCTGATCAGCCCCAGCATTTT.

The CDR3 DNA follows: TGTGCCAGTAGCTGGACAGGGACCTACACCGGGGAGCTGTTTTTT. Translation gives CASSWTGTYTGELFF. The genes are TRBV19 and TRBJ2-2; 8 bases are a match to TRBD1. The CDR3 sequence is 15 residues long. Germline V gene lookup returns CDR1 LNHDA and CDR2 SQIVND (reference sequence). V was clipped by 6 bases and J by 3 bases; unmatched bases: 6.

The rearrangement joins TRBV5-1 to TRBJ2-3; TRBD2 is a possible D gene (6 bases). CDR1 and CDR2 (germline): SGHRS, YFSETQ. V lost 3 bases and J 4 bases, leaving 18 bases between the germline ends. The CDR3 totals 16 residues. This CDR3 is CASSSGLGGVPDTQYF. CDR3 sequence (DNA): TGCGCCAGCAGCTCGGGCCTCGGGGGAGTCCCAGATACGCAGTATTTT.

The J gene is TRBJ2-7, the V gene TRBV5-5, with D tentatively TRBD1 (5 bases). Between the trimmed V and J ends, which lost 0 bases and 3 bases, there was a span of 13 bases. The CDR3 runs to 15 residues. Germline CDR1 SGHKS, CDR2 YYEKEE (reference sequence). DNA of the CDR3: TGTGCCAGCAGCTTGGAAGGGGCAGGGATCTACGAGCAGTACTTC. Its translation: CASSLEGAGIYEQYF.

This clone was recorded only once. This chain connects TRBV6-2 or TRBV6-3 to TRBJ2-3; D is perhaps TRBD2 (5 bases). This CDR3 comprises 11 residues. Germline V gives CDR1 MNHEY, CDR2 SVGEGT. Trimming cost V 3 bases and J 8 bases, with 6 bases left between them. The CDR3 spells CASSYEGTQYF. CDR3 nucleotide sequence: TGTGCCAGCAGTTATGAGGGTACGCAGTATTTT.

The gene calls are TRBV7-8 and TRBJ1-6; TRBD1 matches at 8 bases. The CDR3 loop spans 14 amino acids. Looked up from germline, CDR1 is SGHVS and CDR2 is FQNEAQ. V gave up 5 bases and J gave up 9 bases; unmatched junction bases: 6. CDR3 bases: TGTGCCAGCAGCCCCGGACAGGGAGGTTCACCCCTCCACTTT. It is translated as CASSPGQGGSPLHF. The full variable domain, in which reference TRBV7-8 and TRBJ1-6 provide the parts outside the CDR3, is GAGVSQSPRYKVAKRGQDVALRCDPISGHVSLFWYQQALGQGPEFLTYFQNEAQLDKSGLPSDRFFAERPEGSVSTLKIQRTQQEDSAVYLCASSPGQGGSPLHFGNGTRLTVT.

V is TRBV9 and J is TRBJ1-2; D possibly corresponds to TRBD1 (5 bases). CDR1 is SGDLS, CDR2 YYNGEE, per germline. V lost 4 bases, J lost 4 bases, and 14 bases lay in between. The CDR3 length is 14 residues. This chain's CDR3 is CASSPGLQPYGYTF. CDR3 bases: TGTGCCAGCAGCCCGGGACTCCAACCCTATGGCTACACCTTC.